The 24 T cell receptor beta chains presented below share a single source sample, sequenced in a study of blood T cell repertoires in COVID-19. The repertoire was sequenced with immunoSEQ multiplex PCR; TCRdb's copy has only in-frame clones and lacks some. This repertoire shows approximately 530,000 clones, about 89% found once; its top ten account for 7.5% to 9.5%. The source material was peripheral blood. Receptor source: a woman aged 50 to 60 with COVID-19, enrolled during active disease.

The gene calls are TRBV4-1 and TRBJ2-3; D remains unclear. The length of the CDR3 is 11 residues. Trimming took 1 base from V and 7 from J, leaving 3 bases between them. Germline lookup yields CDR1 MGHRA and CDR2 YSYEKL. CDR3: CASSQANTQYF. Here the CDR3 DNA reads TGCGCCAGCAGCCAAGCCAATACGCAGTATTTT.

This clone was detected once. V and J are TRBV12-2 and TRBJ2-7; TRBD1 reflects the table's D call only, with no check against the DNA. TRBV12-2 is annotated as a pseudogene. The CDR3 sequence is 14 residues long. DNA of the CDR3: TGTGCAAGTCGCTCGATAAGGGGGTATCGCGAGCAGTACTTC. Protein product: CASRSIRGYREQYF.

The V gene is TRBV11-3, the J gene TRBJ2-7, with D possibly TRBD1 on 6 matching bases. Germline values: CDR1 SGHNT, CDR2 YENEEA. The CDR3 covers 13 residues. V was pared by 2 bases and J by 5 bases, with 10 bases between. CDR3: CASSLTGYNEQYF. Written as DNA, the CDR3 is TGTGCCAGCAGCTTAACAGGGTACAACGAGCAGTACTTC.

The count of this clone is one. The chain recombines TRBV13 with TRBJ1-2; D perhaps matches TRBD1 (5 bases). The CDR3 sequence is 12 residues long. Trimming took 3 bases from V and 7 from J, leaving 9 bases between them. Germline loops: CDR1 PRHDT, CDR2 FYEKMQ (reference sequence). CDR3 region: CASSLGRGGYTF. The CDR3 DNA is TGTGCCAGCAGCTTGGGGAGGGGTGGCTACACCTTC.

The table lists this clone with a count of one. This chain connects TRBV19 to TRBJ2-3, with TRBD2 as a possible D gene (5 bases). Germline V gives CDR1 LNHDA, CDR2 SQIVND (reference sequence). The CDR3 extends over 13 amino acids. Trimming shortened V by 1 base and J by 7 bases, and 9 bases separated the two germline ends. DNA of the CDR3: TGTGCCAGTAGTATAGGACTAAGAAATACGCAGTATTTT. As protein: CASSIGLRNTQYF.

The chain combines TRBV24-1 with TRBJ1-5; no clear D gene. The germline V gene has CDR1 KGHDR and CDR2 SFDVKD. The V end lost 5 bases, the J end lost 7 bases, and 8 bases lay between the germline ends. The CDR3 runs 12 residues. The CDR3 coding sequence is TGTGCCACCAGTGGAGGGAACCAGCCCCAGCATTTT. Translation: CATSGGNQPQHF.

The chain has TRBV6-2 or TRBV6-3 and TRBJ2-7; TRBD1 matches at 9 bases. Germline lookup yields CDR1 MNHEY and CDR2 SVGEGT. The CDR3 extends over 14 amino acids. V shed 0 bases, J shed 7 bases, and the junction held 4 bases outside the gene matches. CDR3 DNA sequence: TGTGCCAGCAGTTACTCGGGACAGGGAACGGAGCAGTACTTC. It codes for CASSYSGQGTEQYF.

This sequence joins TRBV20-1 and TRBJ1-1; D gene ambiguous. Germline-derived CDR1 and CDR2 are DFQATT and SNEGSKA (reference sequence). The CDR3 extends over 11 amino acids. V was shortened by 3 bases and J by 3 bases, with 5 bases between the two germline ends. This CDR3 reads CSASRDTEAFF. The DNA of the CDR3 is TGCAGTGCTAGTCGCGACACTGAAGCTTTCTTT.

V is TRBV11-2 and J is TRBJ1-1; D might be TRBD1 (5 bases). The length of the CDR3 is 15 residues. Between the trimmed V and J ends, which lost 0 bases and 5 bases, there was a span of 13 bases. The V gene's germline CDR1 is SGHAT and CDR2 FQNNGV. The CDR3 spells CASSLDPAGLTEAFF. In DNA, the CDR3 is TGTGCCAGCAGCTTAGATCCCGCAGGGCTAACTGAAGCTTTCTTT.

The CDR3 coding sequence is TGCGCCAGCAGCTTGTGGTCTGCGGGGGGGCGCGATGAGCAGTTCTTC. It encodes CASSLWSAGGRDEQFF. V usage is TRBV5-1 and J usage is TRBJ2-1, with TRBD2 matching 9 bases. With 1 base clipped from V and 8 bases from J, the junction kept 10 bases outside the gene matches. CDR3 length: 16 residues. Germline loops: CDR1 SGHRS, CDR2 YFSETQ.

This clone was recorded once. The chain combines TRBV19 with TRBJ1-5, with 9 bases that match TRBD1. With 4 bases clipped from V and 0 bases from J, the junction kept 7 bases outside the gene matches. This CDR3 comprises 17 residues. The V gene's germline CDR1 is LNHDA and CDR2 SQIVND (reference sequence). The CDR3 protein is CASSKGQGFDSNQPQHF. The CDR3 DNA follows: TGTGCCAGTAGTAAGGGACAGGGTTTTGATAGCAATCAGCCCCAGCATTTT.

The chain carries TRBV10-2 and TRBJ1-1; D is unclear. Germline-derived CDR1 and CDR2 are WSHSY and SAAADI. The CDR3 consists of 15 residues. V was shortened by 5 bases and J by 0 bases, with 13 bases between the two germline ends. CDR3 protein: CASSSEYPMNTEAFF. CDR3 sequence (DNA): TGCGCCAGCAGTTCCGAGTACCCAATGAACACTGAAGCTTTCTTT.

This clone was found once. This chain connects TRBV7-2 to TRBJ2-7; 7 nucleotides agree with TRBD2. The length of the CDR3 is 15 residues. CDR1 is SGHTA and CDR2 is FQGNSA in the germline V gene. Losses at the gene ends were 3 bases for V and 1 base for J; bases not matched to a gene: 6. The CDR3, as DNA: TGTGCCAGCAGCTTGACTAGCCGGGCATCCTACGAGCAGTACTTC. It specifies CASSLTSRASYEQYF. Full variable domain (rest looked up from reference TRBV7-2 and TRBJ2-7): GAGVSQSPSNKVTEKGKDVELRCDPISGHTALYWYRQSLGQGLEFLIYFQGNSAPDKSGLPSDRFSAERTGGSVSTLTIQRTQQEDSAVYLCASSLTSRASYEQYFGPGTRLTVT.

V usage is TRBV19 and J usage is TRBJ1-6, with D hard to call. Germline V lookup: CDR1 LNHDA, CDR2 SQIVND (reference sequence). The CDR3 has 17 amino acids. Deletions cut 3 bases from V and 7 bases from J, with 19 bases between. Here the CDR3 reads CASSMVTTFTGNSPLHF. The DNA for the CDR3 is TGTGCCAGTAGTATGGTAACGACATTCACGGGAAATTCACCCCTCCACTTT. The variable domain in full, completed from reference TRBV19 and TRBJ1-6, reads DGGITQSPKYLFRKEGQNVTLSCEQNLNHDAMYWYRQDPGQGLRLIYYSQIVNDFQKGDIAEGYSVSREKKESFPLTVTSAQKNPTAFYLCASSMVTTFTGNSPLHFGNGTRLTVT.

This chain connects TRBV6-5 to TRBJ1-2; weak D call: TRBD1 (5 bases). In germline, CDR1 is MNHEY, CDR2 SVGAGI. Between the trimmed V and J ends, which lost 8 bases and 4 bases, there was a span of 17 bases. CDR3 length: 14 amino acids. CDR3 loop: CASGRGEGTYGYTF. The CDR3 coding sequence is TGTGCCAGCGGCCGAGGGGAGGGGACCTATGGCTACACCTTC.

The rearrangement uses TRBV7-6 and TRBJ2-1; TRBD2 is a possible D gene (6 bases). The germline gives CDR1 SGHVS, CDR2 FNYEAQ. V lost 3 bases and J 1 base, leaving 16 bases between the germline ends. This CDR3 has 17 amino acids. CDR3 region: CASSFGTPHGSYNEQFF. CDR3 DNA: TGTGCCAGCAGCTTCGGGACTCCCCACGGTTCCTACAATGAGCAGTTCTTC.

V usage is TRBV6-6 and J usage is TRBJ2-7; 11 nucleotides align to TRBD1. V shed 8 bases and J 6 bases; nucleotides not matched to a gene: 6. CDR1 and CDR2 from the germline V gene are MNHNY and SVGAGI (reference sequence). The CDR3 runs to 13 residues. The CDR3 DNA reads TGTGCCAGCGTGGGGACAGGGGGATTCGAGCAGTACTTC. Translated: CASVGTGGFEQYF.

This chain connects TRBV11-3 to TRBJ2-2; 11 bases align to TRBD2. With V trimmed by 1 base and J by 7 bases, 5 bases remained unmatched. CDR3 size: 16 residues. Germline lookup yields CDR1 SGHNT and CDR2 YENEEA. CDR3 sequence reads: CASSLGLAGNDGELFF. The CDR3 region has the DNA TGTGCCAGCAGCTTAGGACTAGCGGGGAACGACGGGGAGCTGTTTTTT.

The J gene is TRBJ2-1, the V gene TRBV7-9; 10 bases agree with TRBD2. Germline CDR1 SEHNR, CDR2 FQNEAQ (reference sequence). CDR3 length: 14 amino acids. V shed 5 bases and J 8 bases; nucleotides not matched to a gene: 6. The CDR3 reads CASSRSGGTDEQFF. CDR3 DNA: TGTGCCAGCAGCCGTAGCGGGGGGACGGATGAGCAGTTCTTC.

V is TRBV9 and J is TRBJ2-1; the D is unclear. Germline V gene sequence: CDR1 SGDLS, CDR2 YYNGEE. Between the trimmed V and J ends, which lost 4 bases and 9 bases, there was a span of 20 bases. CDR3 length equals 15 residues. The CDR3 reads CASSPPARENGEQFF. CDR3 DNA: TGTGCCAGCAGCCCTCCAGCGCGAGAGAATGGTGAGCAGTTCTTC.

The V and J genes are TRBV7-9 and TRBJ1-1, with D perhaps TRBD1 (5 bases). V was shortened by 5 bases and J by 11 bases, with 15 bases between the two germline ends. The CDR3 length is 12 residues. Germline V gives CDR1 SEHNR, CDR2 FQNEAQ (reference sequence). In nucleotides, the CDR3 is TGTGCCAGCAGCCTACCAGGGCGGTTCGCTTTCTTT. This sequence encodes CASSLPGRFAFF.

The genes are TRBV18 and TRBJ1-1; D is perhaps TRBD1 (6 bases). This CDR3 contains 17 residues. The germline gives CDR1 KGHSH, CDR2 LQKENI. V was shortened by 1 base and J by 3 bases, with 18 bases between the two germline ends. CDR3 region: CASSPRPGVSQDTEAFF. CDR3 DNA sequence: TGTGCCAGCTCACCACGGCCAGGGGTGTCTCAGGACACTGAAGCTTTCTTT.

A single count supports this clone. V and J are TRBV6-5 and TRBJ2-2; 7 nucleotides match TRBD2. Germline V gene data show CDR1 as MNHEY and CDR2 as SVGAGI. V trimming: 8 bases; J trimming: 3 bases; junction bases outside the gene matches: 6. This CDR3 has 14 amino acids. Here the CDR3 reads CASFPGGYTGELFF. CDR3 DNA: TGTGCCAGCTTCCCGGGAGGCTACACCGGGGAGCTGTTTTTT.

The rearrangement joins TRBV29-1 to TRBJ2-7; D is perhaps TRBD2 (5 bases). This CDR3 has 12 residues. Germline V gives CDR1 SQVTM, CDR2 ANQGSEA. Trimming removed 4 bases from V and 0 bases from J, with 7 bases in between. DNA for the CDR3: TGCAGCGTTGGTGGGAGCTCCTACGAGCAGTACTTC. This gives the protein CSVGGSSYEQYF.